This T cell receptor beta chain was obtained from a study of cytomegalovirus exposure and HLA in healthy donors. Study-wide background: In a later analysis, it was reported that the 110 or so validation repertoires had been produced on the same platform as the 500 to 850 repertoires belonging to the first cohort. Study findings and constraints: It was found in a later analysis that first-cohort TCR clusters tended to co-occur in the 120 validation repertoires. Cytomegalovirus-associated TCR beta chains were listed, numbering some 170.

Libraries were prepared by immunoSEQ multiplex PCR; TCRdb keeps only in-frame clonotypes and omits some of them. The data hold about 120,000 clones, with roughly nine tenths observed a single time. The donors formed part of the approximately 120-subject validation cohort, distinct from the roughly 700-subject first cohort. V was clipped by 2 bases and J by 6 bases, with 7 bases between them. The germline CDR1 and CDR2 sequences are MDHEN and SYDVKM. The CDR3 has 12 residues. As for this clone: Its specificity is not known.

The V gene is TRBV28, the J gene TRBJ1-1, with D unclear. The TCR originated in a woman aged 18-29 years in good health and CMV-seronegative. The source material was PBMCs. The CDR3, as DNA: TGTGCCAGCAGTTTAAGAGCGGCTGAAGCTTTCTTT. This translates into CASSLRAAEAFF. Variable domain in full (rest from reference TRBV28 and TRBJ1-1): DVKVTQSSRYLVKRTGEKVFLECVQDMDHENMFWYRQDPGLGLRLIYFSYDVKMKEKGDIPEGYSVSREKKERFSLILESASTNQTSMYLCASSLRAAEAFFGQGTRLTVV.